What follows are 9 T cell receptor beta chains derived from one specimen sequenced in a study of graft-versus-host responses after intestinal transplantation. Assay: immunoSEQ multiplex PCR; the TCRdb copy retains only in-frame clones and omits some. The sample yields about 97,000 clones, around 90% seen once. The source was PBMCs, collected 450 to 460 days after intestinal transplant. The receptor set was obtained from a human patient who received an intestinal transplant, so some T cells may come from the graft donor.

J is TRBJ2-1 and V is TRBV29-1; D possibly corresponds to TRBD1 (5 bases). This CDR3 is built from 16 residues. Germline V lookup: CDR1 SQVTM, CDR2 ANQGSEA. V was shortened by 6 bases and J by 4 bases, with 22 bases between the two germline ends. CDR3 DNA sequence: TGCAGCGTAATCCGTGGGGCCATGGGATTTTACAATGAGCAGTTCTTC. It encodes CSVIRGAMGFYNEQFF.

This chain joins TRBV6-6 and TRBJ2-7; 8 positions match TRBD1. Germline lookup yields CDR1 MNHNY and CDR2 SVGAGI (reference sequence). Trimming cost V 5 bases and J 4 bases; bases outside gene matches: 7. The CDR3 contains 14 residues. The CDR3 DNA reads as TGTGCCAGCAGTCCGCACAGGGGGTGGTACGAGCAGTACTTC. Its protein product is CASSPHRGWYEQYF.

This chain uses TRBV6-1 with TRBJ1-1, with D possibly TRBD1 on 6 matching bases. The germline V gene has CDR1 MNHNS and CDR2 SASEGT. V gave up 7 bases and J gave up 3 bases, with 18 bases separating them. This CDR3 contains 15 residues. CDR3 sequence: CASTRGGRGYTEAFF. The CDR3 nucleotides are TGTGCCAGCACGAGGGGAGGCAGGGGCTACACTGAAGCTTTCTTT.

V and J are TRBV6-5 and TRBJ1-2; D is possibly TRBD1 (5 bases). Germline V CDR1 and CDR2: MNHEY, SVGAGI. This CDR3 is built from 11 residues. V lost 6 bases and J lost 8, with 10 bases in between. CDR3 residues: CASRSGWGYTF. CDR3 sequence (DNA): TGTGCCAGCAGATCAGGGTGGGGCTACACCTTC.

The chain employs TRBV5-1 and TRBJ2-6; the D call may be TRBD1 or TRBD2 (7 bases each). V dropped 3 bases and J dropped 0 bases, with 16 bases sitting between them. Per the germline V gene, CDR1 is SGHRS and CDR2 is YFSETQ. The CDR3 totals 18 residues. CDR3 in amino acids: CASSYATGEGSGANVLTF. The CDR3, as DNA: TGCGCCAGCAGCTATGCCACAGGGGAGGGCTCTGGGGCCAACGTCCTGACTTTC. The whole variable domain, filled in from reference TRBV5-1 and TRBJ2-6, reads KAGVTQTPRYLIKTRGQQVTLSCSPISGHRSVSWYQQTPGQGLQFLFEYFSETQRNKGNFPGRFSGRQFSNSRSEMNVSTLELGDSALYLCASSYATGEGSGANVLTFGAGSRLTVL.

The chain uses TRBV6-5 and TRBJ2-3; 8 nucleotides align to TRBD2. Germline assignment: CDR1 MNHEY and CDR2 SVGAGI. V dropped 0 bases and J dropped 7; count of bases not matched to a gene: 6. This CDR3 is 15 amino acids long. The CDR3 DNA reads TGTGCCAGCAGTTACTCGCGGGGGGCGGGTTATACGCAGTATTTT. Its translation: CASSYSRGAGYTQYF.

The chain employs TRBV11-2 and TRBJ1-2; D gene unclear. CDR1 SGHAT and CDR2 FQNNGV come from the germline V gene. Trimming stripped 0 bases from V and 7 bases from J, with 15 bases between. The CDR3 contains 15 residues. CDR3: CASSLEYAGSGGYTF. CDR3 DNA sequence: TGTGCCAGCAGCTTAGAATATGCGGGCTCGGGTGGCTACACCTTC. Full variable domain (remainder filled in from reference TRBV11-2 and TRBJ1-2): EAGVAQSPRYKIIEKRQSVAFWCNPISGHATLYWYQQILGQGPKLLIQFQNNGVVDDSQLPKDRFSAERLKGVDSTLKIQPAKLEDSAVYLCASSLEYAGSGGYTFGSGTRLTVV.

Concerning this clone itself: One junction end disagrees with the germline gene, perhaps due to a read error. This chain links TRBV7-7 with TRBJ2-5; 10 bases align to TRBD2. CDR1 is SSHAT, CDR2 FNYEAQ, per germline (reference sequence). The CDR3 runs 19 residues. The CDR3 DNA reads TGTGCTAGCAGCTTCAACGACAGTAAAACTAGCGGGGAGGCGGAGACCCAGTACTTC. Translation gives CASSFNDSKTSGEAETQYF.

The gene calls are TRBV9 and TRBJ1-3, with unresolved D. The CDR3 is made up of 10 amino acids. Trimming removed 7 bases from V and 4 bases from J, with 3 bases in between. In germline, CDR1 is SGDLS, CDR2 YYNGEE. Here the CDR3 reads CASGGNTIYF. The CDR3 region has the DNA TGTGCCAGCGGGGGAAACACCATATATTTT. Variable domain in full (rest from reference TRBV9 and TRBJ1-3): DSGVTQTPKHLITATGQRVTLRCSPRSGDLSVYWYQQSLDQGLQFLIQYYNGEERAKGNILERFSAQQFPDLHSELNLSSLELGDSALYFCASGGNTIYFGEGSWLTVV.